This entry concerns a single T cell receptor (beta chain). Profiled with immunoSEQ multiplex PCR; TCRdb holds only in-frame clones, not every one. In the table there are about 2,100,000 clones, 93% of which are singletons. This entry belongs to a study of shared clonotypes between healthy human individuals. V lost 10 bases and J 2 bases, leaving 12 bases between the germline ends. Germline V gene lookup returns CDR1 SEHNR and CDR2 FQNEAQ (reference sequence). The CDR3 consists of 13 residues. Naive CD8 cells lacked CD45RO and underwent positive selection for CCR7, leaving out terminally differentiated effector memory CD45RA+ cells. Every one of the donors was a Caucasian adult that lived in Nashville, Tennessee.

Sample: naive CD8+ T cells from PBMCs. The TCR originated in a man between 18 and 29 years old in good health. Some clones in this sample may be carry-over from other donors' samples. V gene TRBV7-9 combines with J gene TRBJ1-5; D gene ambiguous. This CDR3 reads CATPSAGNQPQHF. The DNA of the CDR3 is TGTGCCACCCCGTCAGCGGGCAATCAGCCCCAGCATTTT.